This paragraph reports one T cell receptor (beta chain). Antigen unknown. Trimming left V 2 bases short and J 4 bases short, with 13 bases between. Germline V gene sequence: CDR1 MDHEN, CDR2 SYDVKM. The CDR3 consists of 15 residues. This sample is drawn from a study of response to subunit inactivated influenza vaccine. Findings and limits, study-wide: Authors suggested that a seasonal influenza vaccination recruits few new T cells each time.

TCRdb analysed the RT-PCR reads with MiXCR anew, one entry per CDR3 protein. This table has around 520,000 distinct CDR3 sequences, 10% to 15% appearing once. This clonotype was obtained from a man in his fifties who received an inactivated influenza vaccine. Sequencing was performed on PBMCs from blood, taken on the day of vaccination. The V call is TRBV28, the J call TRBJ2-3, with D perhaps being TRBD1 or TRBD2 (6 bases each). The CDR3: CASSLGGTIADTQYF. The CDR3 DNA sequence: TGTGCCAGCAGTTTAGGGGGGACAATCGCAGATACGCAGTATTTT.